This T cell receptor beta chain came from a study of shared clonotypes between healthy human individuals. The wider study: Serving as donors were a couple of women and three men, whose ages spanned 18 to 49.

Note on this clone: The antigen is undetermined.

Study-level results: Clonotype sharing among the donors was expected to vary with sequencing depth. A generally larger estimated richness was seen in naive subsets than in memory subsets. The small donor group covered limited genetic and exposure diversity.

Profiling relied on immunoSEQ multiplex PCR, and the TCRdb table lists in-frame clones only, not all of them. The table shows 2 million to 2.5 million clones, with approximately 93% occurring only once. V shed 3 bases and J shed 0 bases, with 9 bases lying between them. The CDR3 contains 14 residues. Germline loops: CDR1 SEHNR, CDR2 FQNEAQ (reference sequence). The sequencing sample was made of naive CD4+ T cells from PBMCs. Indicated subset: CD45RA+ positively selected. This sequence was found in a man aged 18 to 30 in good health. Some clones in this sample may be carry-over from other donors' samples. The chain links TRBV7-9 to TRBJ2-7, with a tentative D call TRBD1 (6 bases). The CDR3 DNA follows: TGTGCCAGCAGCTTTGGGGGCGCCTCCTACGAGCAGTACTTC. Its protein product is CASSFGGASYEQYF.